This T cell receptor beta chain was observed in a study of OX40 agonist ivuxolimab in advanced cancers. Notes on the study in general: Still undetermined is the antigen specificity of the expanded peripheral T cells. Blood T cells, both CD4+ and CD8+, expanded clonally by week 6 at 0.1 to 3.0 mg/kg.

Remarks on this clone: Antigen: not known.

The method was immunoSEQ multiplex PCR; TCRdb's version includes in-frame clones alone and lacks a portion of them. The profile shows about 46,000 clones, approximately 90% of them singletons. Blood draws occurred at baseline, cycle 4 day 1, and cycle 7 day 1. The CDR3 has 19 residues. Germline CDR1 LNHNV, CDR2 YYDKDF (reference sequence). J lost 6 bases, V lost 3 bases, and 16 bases had no gene match. This receptor was identified in an adult with an advanced solid tumor such as melanoma, head and neck, liver or kidney cancer. This specimen was CD4+ or CD8+ T cells sorted from blood, taken in a trial of the OX40 agonist ivuxolimab. This rearrangement joins TRBV15 to TRBJ2-3; TRBD2 matches at 12 bases. The CDR3 coding sequence is TGTGCCACCAGCAGTGCGGCCCCCCTCTCTAGCGGGGGGGCCGATACGCAGTATTTT. This translates into CATSSAAPLSSGGADTQYF.